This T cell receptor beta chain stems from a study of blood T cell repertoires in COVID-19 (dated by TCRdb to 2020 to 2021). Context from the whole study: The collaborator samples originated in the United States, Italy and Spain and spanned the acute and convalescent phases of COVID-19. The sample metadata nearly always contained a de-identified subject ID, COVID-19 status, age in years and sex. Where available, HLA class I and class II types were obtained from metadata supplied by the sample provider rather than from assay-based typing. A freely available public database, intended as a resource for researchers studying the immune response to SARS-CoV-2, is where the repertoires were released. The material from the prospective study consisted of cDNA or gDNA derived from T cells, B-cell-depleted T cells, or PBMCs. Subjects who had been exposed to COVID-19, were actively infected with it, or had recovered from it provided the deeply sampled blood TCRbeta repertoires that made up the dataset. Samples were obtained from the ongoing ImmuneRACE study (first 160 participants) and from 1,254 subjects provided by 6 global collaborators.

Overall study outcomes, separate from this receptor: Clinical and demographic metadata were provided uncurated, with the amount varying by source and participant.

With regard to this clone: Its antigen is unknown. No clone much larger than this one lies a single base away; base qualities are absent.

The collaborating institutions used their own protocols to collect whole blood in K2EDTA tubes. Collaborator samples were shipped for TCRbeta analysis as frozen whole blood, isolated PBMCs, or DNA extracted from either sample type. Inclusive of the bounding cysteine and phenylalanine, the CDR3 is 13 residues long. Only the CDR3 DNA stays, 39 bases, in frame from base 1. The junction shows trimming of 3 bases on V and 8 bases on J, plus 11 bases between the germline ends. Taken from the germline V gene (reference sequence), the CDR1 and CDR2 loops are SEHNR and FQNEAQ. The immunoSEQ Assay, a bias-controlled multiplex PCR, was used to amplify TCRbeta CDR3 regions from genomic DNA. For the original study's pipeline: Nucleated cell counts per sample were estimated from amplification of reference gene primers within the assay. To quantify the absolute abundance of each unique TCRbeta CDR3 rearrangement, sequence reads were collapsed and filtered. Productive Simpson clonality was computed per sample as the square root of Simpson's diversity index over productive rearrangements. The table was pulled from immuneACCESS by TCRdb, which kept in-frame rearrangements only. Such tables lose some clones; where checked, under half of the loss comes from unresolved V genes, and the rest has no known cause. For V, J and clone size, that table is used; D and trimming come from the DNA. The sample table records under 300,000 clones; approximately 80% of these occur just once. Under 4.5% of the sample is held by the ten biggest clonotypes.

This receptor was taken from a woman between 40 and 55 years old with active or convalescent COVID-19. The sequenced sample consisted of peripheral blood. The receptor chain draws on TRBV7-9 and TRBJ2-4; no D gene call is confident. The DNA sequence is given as TGTGCCAGCAGCTTCGACTCCCCGGACATTCAGTACTTC. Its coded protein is CASSFDSPDIQYF.